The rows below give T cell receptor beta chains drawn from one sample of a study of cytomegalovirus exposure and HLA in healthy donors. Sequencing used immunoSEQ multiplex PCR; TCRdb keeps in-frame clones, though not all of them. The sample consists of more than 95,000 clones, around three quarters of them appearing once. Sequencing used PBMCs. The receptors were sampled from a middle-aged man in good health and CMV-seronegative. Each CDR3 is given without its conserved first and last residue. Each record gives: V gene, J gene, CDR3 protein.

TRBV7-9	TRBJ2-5	ASSSSGTAQETQY
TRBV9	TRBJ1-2	ASSPVDRDVYGYT
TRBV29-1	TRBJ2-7	SVGARGQVYEQY
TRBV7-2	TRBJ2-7	ASSFLDRGRYEQY
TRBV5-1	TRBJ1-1	ASGQGVGTEAF
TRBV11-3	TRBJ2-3	ASSLDLSYTQY
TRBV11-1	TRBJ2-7	ASSPGQYEQY
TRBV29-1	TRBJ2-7	SVGFSGSGEQY
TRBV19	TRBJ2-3	ASSNGFSRDTQY
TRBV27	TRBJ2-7	ASSFRGRVYEQY
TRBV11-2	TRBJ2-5	ASSLIFRVTQY
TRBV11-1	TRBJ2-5	ASSLALTADQETQY
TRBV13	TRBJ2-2	ASGERGPLGPGELF
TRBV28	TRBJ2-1	ASSQLVSEQF
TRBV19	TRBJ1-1	ASSLRVNTEAF
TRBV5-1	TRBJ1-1	ASSQLPGLGIAF
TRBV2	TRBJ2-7	ASRLLDSAYEQY
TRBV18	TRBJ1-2	ASSRNRESLGYGYT
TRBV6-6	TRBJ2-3	ASSPTGVAGTDTQY
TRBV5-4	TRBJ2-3	ASSPLAGGVADTQY
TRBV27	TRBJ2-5	ASSTPEMREQY
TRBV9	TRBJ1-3	ASSQHVNSGNTIY
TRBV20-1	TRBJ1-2	SARGPDGYT
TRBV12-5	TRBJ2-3	ASGLIGGDTQY
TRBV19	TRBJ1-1	ASSTGEASSEAF
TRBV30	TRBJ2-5	AWRGDRVRETQY
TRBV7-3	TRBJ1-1	ASSSHRGTEAF
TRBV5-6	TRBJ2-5	ASSLSAGGQETQY
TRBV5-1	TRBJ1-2	ASSFTQQGNGYT
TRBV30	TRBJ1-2	ARGPTGYGYT
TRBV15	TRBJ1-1	ATSRTAQMNTEAF
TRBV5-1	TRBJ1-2	ASSPYPRDRSYYT
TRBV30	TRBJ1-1	AWSVRSQGGSTEAF
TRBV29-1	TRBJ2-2	SVGLAGGTGELF
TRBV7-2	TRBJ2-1	ASNLAGGRTYNEQF
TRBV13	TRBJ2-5	ASSLGLGLVETQY
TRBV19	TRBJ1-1	ASSNGQMNTEAF
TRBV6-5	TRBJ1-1	ASRTDSFWAF
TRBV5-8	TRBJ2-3	ASSSLPGTGKNTDTQY
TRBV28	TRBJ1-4	ASSFGGEDRGEKLF
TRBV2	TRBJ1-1	ASSVSGTGYKTEAF
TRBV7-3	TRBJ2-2	ASRVDRGTGELF
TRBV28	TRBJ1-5	ASSPTGDYQPQH
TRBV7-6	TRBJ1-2	ASSPRERLGYT
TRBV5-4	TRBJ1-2	ASSSGTGLWYYT
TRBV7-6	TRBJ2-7	ASARSGTGREEQY
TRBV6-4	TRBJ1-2	ASSDSGGDTGYT
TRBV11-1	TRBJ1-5	ASSLYADQPQH
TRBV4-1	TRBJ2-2	ASSPYAGNTGELF
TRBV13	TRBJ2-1	ASSLVPGTGRWGNEQF
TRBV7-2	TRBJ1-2	ASIAGGQGTSMGYT
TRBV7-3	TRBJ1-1	ASSLTRTGNTEAF
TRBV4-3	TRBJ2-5	ASSHWAGGTETQY
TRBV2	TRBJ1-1	ASRSRRTDTEAF